The sample holds one count of the clone carrying this T cell receptor (beta chain). Its antigen is as yet unknown. The germline V gene encodes CDR1 SGHTS and CDR2 YDEGEE. With 4 bases clipped from V and 2 bases from J, the junction kept 3 bases outside the gene matches. The CDR3 is made up of 15 amino acids. The sample is drawn from a study of cytomegalovirus exposure and HLA in healthy donors. Study findings and constraints: What a later analysis showed was that several of the most significant clusters appeared linked to common viral pathogens. Reportedly, TCR beta sequences accurately predicted HLA-A and HLA-B alleles in most subjects.

The PCR employed 60 Vbeta primers together with 13 Jbeta primers. Assay used: immunoSEQ multiplex PCR; TCRdb lists only in-frame clones, some missing. This repertoire shows 110,000 or so clones, roughly four fifths found once; its top ten account for more than 15%. The sample consisted of PBMCs. This TCR came from a man in his forties or fifties in good health and CMV-seropositive. The V call is TRBV5-8, the J call TRBJ2-3; 11 bases are a match to TRBD1. The CDR3 DNA reads as TGTGCCAGCAGCATCGGACAGGGGGCCACAGATACGCAGTATTTT. The encoded protein is CASSIGQGATDTQYF.